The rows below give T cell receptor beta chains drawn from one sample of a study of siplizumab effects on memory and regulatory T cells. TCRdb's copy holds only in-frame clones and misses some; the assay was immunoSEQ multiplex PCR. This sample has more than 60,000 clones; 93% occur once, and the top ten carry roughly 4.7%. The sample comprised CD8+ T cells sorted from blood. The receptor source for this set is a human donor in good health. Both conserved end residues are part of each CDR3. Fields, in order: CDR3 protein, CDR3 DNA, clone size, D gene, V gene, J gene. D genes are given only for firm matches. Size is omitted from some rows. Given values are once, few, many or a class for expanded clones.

CASSSEGRGTYNEQFF,TGTGCCAGCAGCTCCGAGGGGCGGGGTACCTACAATGAGCAGTTCTTC,NA,NA,TRBV5-4,TRBJ2-1
CASSLNQGHGYTF,TGTGCCAGCAGCTTGAATCAGGGCCATGGCTACACCTTC,NA,NA,TRBV11-1,TRBJ1-2
CASSETGASTGELFF,TGTGCCAGCAGTGAGACAGGGGCGAGCACCGGGGAGCTGTTTTTT,NA,TRBD1,TRBV6-4,TRBJ2-2
CASNTGTREQYF,TGCGCCAGCAACACAGGGACTCGGGAGCAGTACTTC,NA,NA,TRBV10-1,TRBJ2-7
CASSLGTYEQYF,TGTGCCAGCAGCCTCGGCACCTACGAGCAGTACTTC,NA,NA,TRBV5-4,TRBJ2-7
CASSGSETQYF,TGTGCCAGCAGCGGAAGTGAGACCCAGTACTTC,NA,NA,TRBV7-9,TRBJ2-5
CASSKAGGPDTQYF,TGTGCCAGCAGCAAGGCGGGCGGGCCAGATACGCAGTATTTT,NA,NA,TRBV7-6,TRBJ2-3
CASTQTGFTEAFF,TGTGCCAGCACCCAGACAGGGTTTACTGAAGCTTTCTTT,once,TRBD1,TRBV28,TRBJ1-1
CASSPYLGSSGNTIYF,TGTGCCAGCAGCCCATACCTGGGCAGCTCTGGAAACACCATATATTTT,NA,NA,TRBV9,TRBJ1-3
CASSQERSFVAGEQFF,TGCGCCAGCAGCCAAGAGCGAAGTTTTGTAGCGGGTGAGCAGTTCTTC,NA,TRBD2,TRBV4-1,TRBJ2-1
CASSHPTATSTEAFF,TGTGCCAGCAGCCATCCGACCGCTACCAGCACTGAAGCTTTCTTT,NA,NA,TRBV4-2,TRBJ1-1
CASSLGTGSYEQYF,TGTGCCAGTAGTCTGGGGACAGGGTCCTACGAGCAGTACTTC,NA,TRBD1,TRBV19,TRBJ2-7
CASSLVSGSYEQYF,TGTGCCAGCAGCTTAGTTTCAGGCTCCTACGAGCAGTACTTC,NA,NA,TRBV11-2,TRBJ2-7
CASTPLRSSYNEQFF,TGTGCCAGCACCCCTTTGAGAAGCTCCTACAATGAGCAGTTCTTC,NA,NA,TRBV21-1,TRBJ2-1
CASGPLAGGYNEQFF,TGTGCTAGTGGACCCCTAGCGGGGGGGTACAATGAGCAGTTCTTC,NA,TRBD2,TRBV12-5,TRBJ2-1
CATRPGQGNTEAFF,TGTGCCACCCGACCCGGACAGGGGAACACTGAAGCTTTCTTT,NA,TRBD1,TRBV10-3,TRBJ1-1
CASSRQGGDGFMNTEAFF,TGTGCCAGCAGTCGACAGGGGGGCGATGGTTTTATGAACACTGAAGCTTTCTTT,NA,TRBD1,TRBV28,TRBJ1-1
CASIIDWNTGELFF,TGTGCCAGCATTATCGACTGGAACACCGGGGAGCTGTTTTTT,NA,NA,TRBV6-1,TRBJ2-2
CASFRTEYEQYF,TGTGCCAGCTTTCGGACTGAGTACGAGCAGTACTTC,NA,NA,TRBV2,TRBJ2-7
CATQNYGYTF,TGTGCCACTCAGAACTATGGCTACACCTTC,NA,NA,TRBV19,TRBJ1-2
CASSLRSRTNQPQHF,TGTGCCAGCAGCTTAAGATCCAGGACTAATCAGCCCCAGCATTTT,NA,NA,TRBV13,TRBJ1-5
CASSEGGGAIEQYF,TGTGCCAGCAGTGAAGGCGGGGGGGCAATAGAGCAGTACTTC,NA,TRBD2,TRBV2,TRBJ2-7
CATSNRTGTGGEKLFF,TGTGCCACCAGCAACCGAACCGGGACAGGCGGGGAAAAACTGTTTTTT,NA,TRBD1,TRBV15,TRBJ1-4
CASSVGQGATDTQYF,TGTGCCAGCAGTGTCGGACAGGGGGCGACAGATACGCAGTATTTT,NA,TRBD1,TRBV2,TRBJ2-3
CASGPYGNTEAFF,TGCGCCAGCGGTCCGTATGGGAACACTGAAGCTTTCTTT,few,NA,TRBV5-1,TRBJ1-1
CASSYSTGGGYGYTF,TGTGCCAGCAGCTATTCGACAGGGGGCGGGTATGGCTACACCTTC,NA,TRBD1,TRBV7-6,TRBJ1-2
CASSLGQGAYQPQHF,TGTGCCAGCAGTTTGGGACAGGGGGCCTATCAGCCCCAGCATTTT,NA,TRBD1,TRBV6-1,TRBJ1-5
CASSLQGAGTGELFF,TGCGCCAGCAGCCTACAGGGGGCAGGCACCGGGGAGCTGTTTTTT,NA,TRBD1,TRBV4-1,TRBJ2-2
CASSPTPGDPTEAFF,TGCGCCAGCAGCCCGACACCAGGGGATCCCACTGAAGCTTTCTTT,NA,NA,TRBV5-1,TRBJ1-1
CASSQDKGAYNEQFF,TGCGCCAGCAGCCAAGACAAAGGGGCTTACAATGAGCAGTTCTTC,NA,NA,TRBV4-3,TRBJ2-1
CSGSTGNSGNTIYF,TGCAGCGGCTCGACCGGGAACTCTGGAAACACCATATATTTT,NA,NA,TRBV29-1,TRBJ1-3
CASSDSTGRFTEAFF,TGTGCCAGCAGTGACTCGACAGGGCGTTTCACTGAAGCTTTCTTT,NA,TRBD1,TRBV6-4,TRBJ1-1
CASSSGVEPYGYTF,TGCGCCAGCAGCTCTGGCGTCGAGCCCTATGGCTACACCTTC,NA,NA,TRBV5-1,TRBJ1-2
CASSWGAYNEQFF,TGCGCCAGCAGCTGGGGGGCGTACAATGAGCAGTTCTTC,NA,NA,TRBV4-3,TRBJ2-1
CASSVLGGQGDEQYF,TGTGCCAGCAGTGTCCTTGGCGGCCAAGGGGACGAGCAGTACTTC,once,NA,TRBV6-1,TRBJ2-7